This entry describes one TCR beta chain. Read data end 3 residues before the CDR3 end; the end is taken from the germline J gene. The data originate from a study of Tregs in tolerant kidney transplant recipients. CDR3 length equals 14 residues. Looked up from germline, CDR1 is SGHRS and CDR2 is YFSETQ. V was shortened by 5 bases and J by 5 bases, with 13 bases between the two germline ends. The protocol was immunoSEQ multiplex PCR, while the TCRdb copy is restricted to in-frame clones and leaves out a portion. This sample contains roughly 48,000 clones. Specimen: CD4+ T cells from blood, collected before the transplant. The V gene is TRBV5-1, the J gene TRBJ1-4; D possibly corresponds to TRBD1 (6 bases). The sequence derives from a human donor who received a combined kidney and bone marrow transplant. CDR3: CASSQGRGNEKLFF. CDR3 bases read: TGCGCCAGCAGTCAGGGGAGGGGGAATGAAAAA.